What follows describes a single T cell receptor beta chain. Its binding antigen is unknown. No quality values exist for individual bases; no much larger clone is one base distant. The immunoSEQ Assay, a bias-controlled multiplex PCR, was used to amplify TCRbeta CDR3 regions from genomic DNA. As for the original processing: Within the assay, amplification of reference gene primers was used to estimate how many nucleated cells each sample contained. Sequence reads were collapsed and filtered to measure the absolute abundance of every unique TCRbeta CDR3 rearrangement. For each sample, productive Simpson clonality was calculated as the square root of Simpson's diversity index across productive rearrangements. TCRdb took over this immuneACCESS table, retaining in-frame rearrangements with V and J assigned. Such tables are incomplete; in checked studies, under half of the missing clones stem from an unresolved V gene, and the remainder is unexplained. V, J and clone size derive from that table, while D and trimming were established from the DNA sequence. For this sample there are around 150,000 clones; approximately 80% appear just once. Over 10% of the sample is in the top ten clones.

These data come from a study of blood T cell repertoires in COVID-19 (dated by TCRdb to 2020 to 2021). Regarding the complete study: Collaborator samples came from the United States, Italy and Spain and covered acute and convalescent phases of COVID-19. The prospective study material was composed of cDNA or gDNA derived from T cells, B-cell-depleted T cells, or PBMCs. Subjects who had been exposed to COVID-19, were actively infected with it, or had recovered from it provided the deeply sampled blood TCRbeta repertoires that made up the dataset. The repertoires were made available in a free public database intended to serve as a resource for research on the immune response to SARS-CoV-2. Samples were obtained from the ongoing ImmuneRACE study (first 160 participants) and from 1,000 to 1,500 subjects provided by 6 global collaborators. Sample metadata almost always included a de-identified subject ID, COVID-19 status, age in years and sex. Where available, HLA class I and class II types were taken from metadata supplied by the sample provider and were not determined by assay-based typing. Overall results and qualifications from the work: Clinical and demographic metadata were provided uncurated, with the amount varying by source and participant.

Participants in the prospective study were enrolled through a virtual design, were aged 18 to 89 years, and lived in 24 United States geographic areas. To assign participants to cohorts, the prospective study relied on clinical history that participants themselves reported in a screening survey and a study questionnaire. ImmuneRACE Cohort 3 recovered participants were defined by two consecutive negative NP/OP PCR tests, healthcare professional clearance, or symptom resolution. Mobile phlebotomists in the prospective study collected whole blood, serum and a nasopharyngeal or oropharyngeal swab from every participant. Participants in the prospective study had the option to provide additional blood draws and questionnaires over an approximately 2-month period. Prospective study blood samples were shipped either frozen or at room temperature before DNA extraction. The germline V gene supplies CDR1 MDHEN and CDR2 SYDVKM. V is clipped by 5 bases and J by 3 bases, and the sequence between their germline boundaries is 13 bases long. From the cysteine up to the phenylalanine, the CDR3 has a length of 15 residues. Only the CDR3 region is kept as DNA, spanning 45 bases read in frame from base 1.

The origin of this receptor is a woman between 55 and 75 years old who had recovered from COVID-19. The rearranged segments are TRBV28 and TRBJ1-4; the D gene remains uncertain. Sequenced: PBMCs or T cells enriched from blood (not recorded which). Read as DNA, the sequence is TGTGCCAGCAGTCCCACCCGGGTATCTAATGAAAAACTGTTTTTT. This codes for CASSPTRVSNEKLFF.